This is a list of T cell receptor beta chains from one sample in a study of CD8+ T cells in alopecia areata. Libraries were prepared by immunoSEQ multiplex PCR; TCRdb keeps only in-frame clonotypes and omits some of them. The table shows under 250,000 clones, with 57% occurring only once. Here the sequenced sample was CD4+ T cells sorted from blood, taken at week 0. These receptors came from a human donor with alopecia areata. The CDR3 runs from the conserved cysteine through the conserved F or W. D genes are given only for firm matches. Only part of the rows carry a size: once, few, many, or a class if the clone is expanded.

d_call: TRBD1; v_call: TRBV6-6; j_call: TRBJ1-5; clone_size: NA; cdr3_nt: TGTGCCAGCAGTTACTCGGACAGGGCCCAGCCCCAGCATTTT; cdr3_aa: CASSYSDRAQPQHF
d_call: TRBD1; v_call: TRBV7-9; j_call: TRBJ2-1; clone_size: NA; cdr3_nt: TGTGCCAGCAGCTTAGCGACAGGGTCCTACAATGAGCAGTTCTTC; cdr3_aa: CASSLATGSYNEQFF
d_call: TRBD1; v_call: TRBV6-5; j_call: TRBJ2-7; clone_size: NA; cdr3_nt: TGTGCCAGCCGAGGGGGCGACAGGGGAGGCTACGAGCAGTACTTC; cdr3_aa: CASRGGDRGGYEQYF
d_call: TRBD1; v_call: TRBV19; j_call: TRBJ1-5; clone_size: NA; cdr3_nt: TGTGCCAGCAACGCCCAGGGGGCGCGTAGCAATCAGCCCCAGCATTTT; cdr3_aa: CASNAQGARSNQPQHF
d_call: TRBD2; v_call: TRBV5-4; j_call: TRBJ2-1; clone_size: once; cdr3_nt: TGTGCCAGCAGCACACGGACTAGCGGGACCTACAATGAGCAGTTCTTC; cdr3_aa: CASSTRTSGTYNEQFF
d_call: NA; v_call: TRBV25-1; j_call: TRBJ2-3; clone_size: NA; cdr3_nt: TGTGCCAGCAGTGTAACAGGATCAGATACGCAGTATTTT; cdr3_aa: CASSVTGSDTQYF
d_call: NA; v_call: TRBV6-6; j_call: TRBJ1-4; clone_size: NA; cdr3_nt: TGTGCCAGCAGTTCAGTGAAAGGGAAGGGTGAAAAACTGTTTTTT; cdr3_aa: CASSSVKGKGEKLFF
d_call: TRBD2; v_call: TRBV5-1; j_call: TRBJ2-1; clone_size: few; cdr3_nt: TGCGCCAGCAGCCGACTAGCGGGAGCCTCAGATTCCTACAATGAGCAGTTCTTC; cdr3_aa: CASSRLAGASDSYNEQFF
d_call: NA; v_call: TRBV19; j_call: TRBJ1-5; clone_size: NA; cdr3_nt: TGTGCCAGTAGTAGGGATTCGGAGCAGCCCCAGCATTTT; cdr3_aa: CASSRDSEQPQHF
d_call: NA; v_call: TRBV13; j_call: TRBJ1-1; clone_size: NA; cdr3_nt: TGTGCCAGCAGCTTAGCGCAGGGGAGGATATGGGACACTGAAGCTTTCTTT; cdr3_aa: CASSLAQGRIWDTEAFF
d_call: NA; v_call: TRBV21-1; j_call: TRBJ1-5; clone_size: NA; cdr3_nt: TGTGCCAGCAGCAAAGCGGTGACAGGGCCAAATCAGCCCCAGCATTTT; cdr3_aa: CASSKAVTGPNQPQHF
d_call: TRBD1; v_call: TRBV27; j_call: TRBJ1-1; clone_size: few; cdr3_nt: TGTGCCAGCGGGACAGGTAGGGCGAACACTGAAGCTTTCTTT; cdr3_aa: CASGTGRANTEAFF
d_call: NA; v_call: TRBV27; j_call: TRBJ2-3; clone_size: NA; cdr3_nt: TGTGCCAGCAGTTTAAGGACAGTGCCAGATACGCAGTATTTT; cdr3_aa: CASSLRTVPDTQYF
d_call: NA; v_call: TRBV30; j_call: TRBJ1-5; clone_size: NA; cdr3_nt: TGTGCCTGGAGTCCCTCGGGATATCAGCCCCAGCATTTT; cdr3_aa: CAWSPSGYQPQHF
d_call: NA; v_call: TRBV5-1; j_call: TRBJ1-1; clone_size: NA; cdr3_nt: TGCGCCAGTCGACTGGACAGTCCACCTAACACTGAAGCTTTCTTT; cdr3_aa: CASRLDSPPNTEAFF
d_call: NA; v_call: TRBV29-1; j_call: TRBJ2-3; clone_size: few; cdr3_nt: TGCAGCGAGCGAACATCAGATACGCAGTATTTT; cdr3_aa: CSERTSDTQYF
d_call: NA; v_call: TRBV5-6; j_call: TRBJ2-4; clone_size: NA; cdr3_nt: TGTGCCAGCAGCTTGGGGGACACCCTGAGGGCCAAAAACATTCAGTACTTC; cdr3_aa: CASSLGDTLRAKNIQYF
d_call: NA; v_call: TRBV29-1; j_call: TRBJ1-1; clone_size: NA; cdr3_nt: TGCAGCGCCTTAAAGCCATTCAACGCTGAAGCTTTCTTT; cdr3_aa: CSALKPFNAEAFF
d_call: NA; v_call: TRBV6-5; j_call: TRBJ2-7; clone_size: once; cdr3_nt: TGTGCCAGCAGTTATTCTAAAACCTACGAGCAGTACTTC; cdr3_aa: CASSYSKTYEQYF
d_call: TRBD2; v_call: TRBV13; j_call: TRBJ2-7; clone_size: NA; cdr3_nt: TGTGCCAGCAGCCTAGCGGGGGTGTCCTACGAGCAGTACTTC; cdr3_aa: CASSLAGVSYEQYF
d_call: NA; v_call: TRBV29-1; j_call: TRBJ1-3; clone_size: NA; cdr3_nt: TGCAGCGTGGGGACCTCTGGAAACACCATATATTTT; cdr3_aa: CSVGTSGNTIYF
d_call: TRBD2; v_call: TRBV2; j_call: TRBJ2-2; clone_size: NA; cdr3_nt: TGTGCCAGCACGGGAGGCACCGGGGAGCTGTTTTTT; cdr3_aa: CASTGGTGELFF
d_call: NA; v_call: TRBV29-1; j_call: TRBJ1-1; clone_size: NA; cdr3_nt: TGCAGCGCCAGAGACCAGAACACTGAAGCTTTCTTT; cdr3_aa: CSARDQNTEAFF
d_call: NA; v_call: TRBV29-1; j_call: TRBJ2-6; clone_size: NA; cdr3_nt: TGCAGCGTTGTCGGGGGCACGTCTGGGGCCAACGTCCTGACTTTC; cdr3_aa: CSVVGGTSGANVLTF
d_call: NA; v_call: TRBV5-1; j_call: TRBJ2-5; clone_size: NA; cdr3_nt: TGCGCCAGCAGCCCGGGGATGCAGGGTACCGGGGAGACCCAGTACTTC; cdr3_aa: CASSPGMQGTGETQYF
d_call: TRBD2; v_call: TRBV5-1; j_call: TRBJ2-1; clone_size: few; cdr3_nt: TGCGCCAGCAGCTTAGCTCTAGCGGGGGCCAACAATGAGCAGTTCTTC; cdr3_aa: CASSLALAGANNEQFF
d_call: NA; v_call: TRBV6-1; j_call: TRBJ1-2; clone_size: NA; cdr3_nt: TGTGCCAGCCGAACCGGACAGAACTATGGCTACACCTTC; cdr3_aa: CASRTGQNYGYTF
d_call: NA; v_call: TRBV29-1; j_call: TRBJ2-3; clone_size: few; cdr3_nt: TGCAGCGTTCGACTCTCTCCTCGGGATACGCAGTATTTT; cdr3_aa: CSVRLSPRDTQYF
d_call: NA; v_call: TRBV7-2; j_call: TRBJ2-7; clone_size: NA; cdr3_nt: TGTGCCAGCAGCTACGGGCTCAAATCCTACGAGCAGTACTTC; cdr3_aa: CASSYGLKSYEQYF
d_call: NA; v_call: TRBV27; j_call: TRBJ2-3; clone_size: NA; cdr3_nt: TGTGCCAGCAGTTTATTAAGCACAGATACGCAGTATTTT; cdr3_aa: CASSLLSTDTQYF
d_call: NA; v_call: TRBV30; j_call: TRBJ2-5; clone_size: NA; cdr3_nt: TGTGCCTGGAGTGTGGGAGGAGAGACCCAGTACTTC; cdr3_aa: CAWSVGGETQYF
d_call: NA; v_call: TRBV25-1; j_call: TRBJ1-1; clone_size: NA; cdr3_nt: TGTGCCAGCAGTGACCATGGACAACCTGAAGCTTTCTTT; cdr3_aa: CASSDHGQPEAFF
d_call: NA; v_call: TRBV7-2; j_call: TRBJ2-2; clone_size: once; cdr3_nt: TGTGCCAGCAGCTCCCCACAGCAAACCACCGGGGAGCTGTTTTTT; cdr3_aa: CASSSPQQTTGELFF
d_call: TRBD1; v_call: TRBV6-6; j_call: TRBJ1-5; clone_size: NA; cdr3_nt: TGTGCCAGCAGTTACTTTGGACAGGGAAGCAATCAGCCCCAGCATTTT; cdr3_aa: CASSYFGQGSNQPQHF
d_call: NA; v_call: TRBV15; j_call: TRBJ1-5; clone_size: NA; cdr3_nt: TGTGCCACCAGCAGAGAACCCCCGGGTAATCAGCCCCAGCATTTT; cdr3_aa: CATSREPPGNQPQHF
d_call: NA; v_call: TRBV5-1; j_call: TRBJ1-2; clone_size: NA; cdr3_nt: TGCGCCAGCAGCATATCCGGGACTTCTAACTATGGCTACACCTTC; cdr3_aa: CASSISGTSNYGYTF
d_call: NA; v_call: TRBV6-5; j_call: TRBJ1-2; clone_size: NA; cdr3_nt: TGTGCCAGCAGTTACTCCCCGACGCCCTATGGCTACACCTTC; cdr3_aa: CASSYSPTPYGYTF
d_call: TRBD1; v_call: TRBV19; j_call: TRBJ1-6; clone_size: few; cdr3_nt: TGTGCCAGTAGGGGACAGTTGTATAATTCACCCCTCCACTTT; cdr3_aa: CASRGQLYNSPLHF
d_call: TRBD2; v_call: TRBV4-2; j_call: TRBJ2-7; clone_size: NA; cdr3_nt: TGTGCCAGCAGCCCCAGCATAGCGGGGGCGGGGGAGCAGTACTTC; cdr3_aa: CASSPSIAGAGEQYF
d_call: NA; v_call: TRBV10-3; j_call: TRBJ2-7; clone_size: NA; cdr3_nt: TGTGCCATCAGTGAGTCCCCGGGCCAGTGGGAGCAGTACTTC; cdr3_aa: CAISESPGQWEQYF
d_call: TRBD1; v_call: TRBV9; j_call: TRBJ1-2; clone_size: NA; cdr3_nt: TGTGCCAGCAGCGCCGGGACAGGGGGCAACTATGGCTACACCTTC; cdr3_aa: CASSAGTGGNYGYTF
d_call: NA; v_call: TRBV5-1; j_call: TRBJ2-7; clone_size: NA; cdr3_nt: TGCGCCAGCAGCTTGGCAGGGGATGCCCTCTACGAGCAGTACTTC; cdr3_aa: CASSLAGDALYEQYF
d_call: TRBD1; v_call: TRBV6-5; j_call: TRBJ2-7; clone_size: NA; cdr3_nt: TGTGCCAGCAGTTATGACGGGACAGGCGGCTACGAGCAGTACTTC; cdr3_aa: CASSYDGTGGYEQYF
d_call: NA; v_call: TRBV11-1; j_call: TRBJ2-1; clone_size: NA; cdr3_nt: TGTGCCAGCAGCCGAATCAATCCTCTCTCCTACAATGAGCAGTTCTTC; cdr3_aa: CASSRINPLSYNEQFF
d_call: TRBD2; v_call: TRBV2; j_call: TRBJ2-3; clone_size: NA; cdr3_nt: TGTGCCAGCAGTGAATCGGTAGCGGGGGAATCCCCAGATACGCAGTATTTT; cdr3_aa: CASSESVAGESPDTQYF
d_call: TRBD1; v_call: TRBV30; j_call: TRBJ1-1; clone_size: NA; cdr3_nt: TGTGCCTGGAGAAACCGGGACAGGGGGCGGCAGAACACTGAAGCTTTCTTT; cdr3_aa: CAWRNRDRGRQNTEAFF
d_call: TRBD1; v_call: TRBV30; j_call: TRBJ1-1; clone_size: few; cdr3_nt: TGTGCCTGGAGTGTACTCAGGGGGAGAACTGAAGCTTTCTTT; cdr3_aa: CAWSVLRGRTEAFF
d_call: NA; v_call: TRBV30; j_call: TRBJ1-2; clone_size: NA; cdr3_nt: TGTGCCTGGACATACAGCGGCAACTATGGCTACACCTTC; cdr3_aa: CAWTYSGNYGYTF
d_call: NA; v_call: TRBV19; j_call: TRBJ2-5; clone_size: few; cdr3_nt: TGTGCCATCGAGGGGGTGGTGAAGACCCAGTACTTC; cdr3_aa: CAIEGVVKTQYF